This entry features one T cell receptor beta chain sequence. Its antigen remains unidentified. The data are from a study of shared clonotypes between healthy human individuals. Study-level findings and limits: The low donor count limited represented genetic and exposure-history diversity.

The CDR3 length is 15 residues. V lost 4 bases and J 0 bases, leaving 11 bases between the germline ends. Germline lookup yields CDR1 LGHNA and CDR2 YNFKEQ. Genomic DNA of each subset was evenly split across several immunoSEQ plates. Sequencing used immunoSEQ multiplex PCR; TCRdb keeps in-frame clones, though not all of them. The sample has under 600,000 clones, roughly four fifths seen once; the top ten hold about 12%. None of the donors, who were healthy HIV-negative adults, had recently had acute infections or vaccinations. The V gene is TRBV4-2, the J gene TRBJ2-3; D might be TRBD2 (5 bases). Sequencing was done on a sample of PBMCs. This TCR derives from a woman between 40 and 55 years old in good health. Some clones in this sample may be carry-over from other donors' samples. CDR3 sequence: CASSPPPGSTDTQYF. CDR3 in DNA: TGTGCCAGCAGCCCTCCCCCGGGGAGCACAGATACGCAGTATTTT.